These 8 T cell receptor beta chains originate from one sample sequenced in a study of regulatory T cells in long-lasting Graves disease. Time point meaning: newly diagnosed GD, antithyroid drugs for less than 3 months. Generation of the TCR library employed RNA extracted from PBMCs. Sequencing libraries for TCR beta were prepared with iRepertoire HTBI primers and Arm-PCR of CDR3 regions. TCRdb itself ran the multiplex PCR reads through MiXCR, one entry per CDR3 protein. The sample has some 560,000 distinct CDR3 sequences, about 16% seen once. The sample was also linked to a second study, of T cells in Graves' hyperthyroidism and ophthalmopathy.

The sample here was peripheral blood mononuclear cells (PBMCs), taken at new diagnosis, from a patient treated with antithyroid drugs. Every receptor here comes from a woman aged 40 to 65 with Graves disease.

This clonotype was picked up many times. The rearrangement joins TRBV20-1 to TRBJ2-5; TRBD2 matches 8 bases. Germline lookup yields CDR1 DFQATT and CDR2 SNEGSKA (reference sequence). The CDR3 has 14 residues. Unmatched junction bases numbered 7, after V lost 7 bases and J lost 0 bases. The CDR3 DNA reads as TGCAGTGGGAGGGGACTAGAGTACCAAGAGACCCAGTACTTC. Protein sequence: CSGRGLEYQETQYF.

The CDR3 loop is CASSSPTGAAEAFF. In DNA, the CDR3 is TGTGCCAGCAGTTCCCCGACAGGGGCGGCTGAAGCTTTCTTT. V gene TRBV12-3 or TRBV12-4 combines with J gene TRBJ1-1; 8 bases line up with TRBD1. After removal of 4 bases from V and 6 bases from J, the junction contained 7 bases not matched to a gene. The CDR3 covers 14 residues.

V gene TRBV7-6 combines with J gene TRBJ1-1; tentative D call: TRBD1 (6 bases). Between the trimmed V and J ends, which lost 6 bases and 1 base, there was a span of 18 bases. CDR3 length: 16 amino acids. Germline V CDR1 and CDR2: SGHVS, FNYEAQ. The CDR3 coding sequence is TGTGCCAGCAGTACCAGGGCGGGGGGCACGAACACTGAAGCTTTCTTT. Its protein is CASSTRAGGTNTEAFF.

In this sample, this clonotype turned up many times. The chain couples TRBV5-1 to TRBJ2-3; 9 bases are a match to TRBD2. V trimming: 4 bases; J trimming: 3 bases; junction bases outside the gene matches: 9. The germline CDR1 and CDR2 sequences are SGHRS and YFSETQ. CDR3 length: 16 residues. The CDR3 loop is CASSTLAGMGTDTQYF. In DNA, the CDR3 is TGCGCCAGCAGCACCCTAGCGGGGATGGGGACAGATACGCAGTATTTT.

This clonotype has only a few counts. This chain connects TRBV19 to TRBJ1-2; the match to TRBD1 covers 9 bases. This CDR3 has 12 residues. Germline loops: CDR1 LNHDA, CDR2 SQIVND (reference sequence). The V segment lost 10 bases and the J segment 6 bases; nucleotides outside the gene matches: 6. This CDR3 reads CAIEQGANGYTF. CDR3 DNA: TGTGCCATCGAACAGGGGGCAAATGGCTACACCTTC.

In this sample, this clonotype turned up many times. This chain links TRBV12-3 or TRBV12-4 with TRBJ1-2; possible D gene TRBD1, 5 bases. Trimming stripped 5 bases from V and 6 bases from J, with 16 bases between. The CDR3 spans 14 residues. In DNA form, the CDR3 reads TGTGCCAGCAGTCAGGGTCCCCATGTTCATGGCTACACCTTC. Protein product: CASSQGPHVHGYTF.

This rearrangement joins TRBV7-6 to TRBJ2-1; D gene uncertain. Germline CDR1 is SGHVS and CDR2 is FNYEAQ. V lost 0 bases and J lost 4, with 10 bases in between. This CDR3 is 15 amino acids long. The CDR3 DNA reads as TGTGCCAGCAGCTTAGCGCGAAGCAAATACAATGAGCAGTTCTTC. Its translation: CASSLARSKYNEQFF.

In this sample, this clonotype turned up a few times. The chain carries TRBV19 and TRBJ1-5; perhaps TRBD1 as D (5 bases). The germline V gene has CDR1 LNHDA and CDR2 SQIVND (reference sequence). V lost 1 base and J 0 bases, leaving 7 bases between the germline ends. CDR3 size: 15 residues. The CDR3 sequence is CASSIGDGSNQPQHF. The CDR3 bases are TGTGCCAGTAGTATAGGGGACGGTAGCAATCAGCCCCAGCATTTT.